This note documents a single T cell receptor beta chain sequence. Germline V CDR1 and CDR2: LNHNV, YYDKDF (reference sequence). The ends lost 1 base at V and 6 bases at J; junction bases unmatched: 14. The CDR3 is 18 residues long. This record belongs to a study of blood T cell repertoires in COVID-19. Study summary: Sites across the United States, Italy and Spain contributed samples from acute and convalescent COVID-19. T cells, B-cell-depleted T cells, or PBMCs supplied cDNA or gDNA.

TCRdb's table, derived via immunoSEQ multiplex PCR, lists solely in-frame clones and lacks some. The repertoire holds over 200,000 clones, with around 89% as singletons. This TCR was sampled from a man aged 40-49 years who had recovered from COVID-19. The genes are TRBV15 and TRBJ2-1; 8 nucleotides agree with TRBD1. What was sequenced was PBMCs or T cells enriched from blood (not recorded which). CDR3 loop: CATSRVWYAGQDVNEQFF. CDR3 nucleotides: TGTGCCACCAGCAGAGTGTGGTACGCGGGACAGGATGTCAATGAGCAGTTCTTC.